This TCR beta chain was identified in a study of T cells in Graves' hyperthyroidism and ophthalmopathy. Whole-study findings and limits: A model built on 13 V-J features separated ophthalmopathy from stable hyperthyroidism.

Trimming shortened V by 6 bases and J by 2 bases, and 11 bases separated the two germline ends. CDR1 and CDR2 (germline): WNHNN, SYGVQD (reference sequence). The CDR3 totals 14 residues. TCR beta CDR3 regions were amplified from RNA transcripts. TCR CDR3 regions were first amplified by RT-PCR with HTBI primers. TCRdb reprocessed the multiplex PCR reads via MiXCR and lists one record per CDR3 protein. This sample has more than 500,000 distinct CDR3 sequences, with 13% to 15% found just once. A note on this clonotype: What it binds is unknown.

This receptor was obtained from a woman between 35 and 50 years old with Graves' hyperthyroidism. Sequenced input: blood. The V and J genes are TRBV10-1 and TRBJ1-3; tentative D call: TRBD1 (6 bases). Written as DNA, the CDR3 is TGCGCCAGCAGGGACAGTTTGACTGGAAACACCATATATTTT. Translating it yields CASRDSLTGNTIYF.